This TCR beta chain came from a study of blood T cells in healthy people across ages. Study in general: Per two T cells, about one barcoded beta molecule was captured through template switching.

The V gene end was trimmed by 1 base and the J gene end by 3 bases; junction bases not matched to a gene: 5. Germline CDR1 is SEHNR and CDR2 is FQNEAQ (reference sequence). The CDR3 has 15 amino acids. In its sample, this clonotype was seen once. Primed by a sample-barcoded 5' primer and a J-beta primer mix, a second PCR proceeded for 7 to 11 cycles. TCRdb called the 5' RACE reads again in MiXCR, with one record for every CDR3 protein. The sample gives about 680,000 distinct CDR3 sequences, 45% to 50% of which show up once; roughly 34% is in the top ten. The TCR originated in a woman aged 55-75 years in good health. This chain uses TRBV7-9 with TRBJ2-5; the match to TRBD2 covers 7 bases. The source material was blood. Written as DNA, the CDR3 is TGTGCCAGCAGCTTAGAACTAGCGCAAAAAGAGACCCAGTACTTC. Protein: CASSLELAQKETQYF.